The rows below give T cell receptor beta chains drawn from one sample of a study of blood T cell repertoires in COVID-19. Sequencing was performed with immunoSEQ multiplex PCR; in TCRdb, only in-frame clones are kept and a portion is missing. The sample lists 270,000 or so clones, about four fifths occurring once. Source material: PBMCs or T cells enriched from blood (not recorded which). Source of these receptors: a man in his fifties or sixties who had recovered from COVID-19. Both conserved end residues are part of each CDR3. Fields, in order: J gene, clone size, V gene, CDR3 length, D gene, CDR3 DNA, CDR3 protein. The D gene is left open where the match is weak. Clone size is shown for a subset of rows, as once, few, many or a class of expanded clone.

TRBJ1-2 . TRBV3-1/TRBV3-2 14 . TGTGCCAGCAGCCGAAACAGGGTGGCCTATGGCTACACCTTC CASSRNRVAYGYTF
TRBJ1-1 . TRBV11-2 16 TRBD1 TGTGCCAGCAGCTTAGGCAGGGGGCGGTCGAACACTGAAGCTTTCTTT CASSLGRGRSNTEAFF
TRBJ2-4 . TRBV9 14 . TGTGCCAGCAGCGTAGGTGGGCCGAAAAACATTCAGTACTTC CASSVGGPKNIQYF
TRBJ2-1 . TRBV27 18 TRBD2 TGTGCCAGCAGTTTATCAGGGTTCGGACTAGCGGGAGATAATGAGCAGTTCTTC CASSLSGFGLAGDNEQFF
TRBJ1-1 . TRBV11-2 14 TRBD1 TGTGCCAGCAGCTTAGGACAGGGGGGCACTGAAGCTTTCTTT CASSLGQGGTEAFF
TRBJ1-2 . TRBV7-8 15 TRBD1 TGTGCCAGCAGCTACCCGGGACAGGGGGCGAGTGGCTACACCTTC CASSYPGQGASGYTF
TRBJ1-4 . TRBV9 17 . TGTGCCAGCAGCTCCCGCCCCGGGGTCTCGAATAATGAAAAACTGTTTTTT CASSSRPGVSNNEKLFF
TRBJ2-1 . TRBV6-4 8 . TGTGCCACCCCAGAGCAGTTCTTC CATPEQFF
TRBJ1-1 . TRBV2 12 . TGTGCCAGCAAGCCAGGGGACACTGAAGCTTTCTTT CASKPGDTEAFF
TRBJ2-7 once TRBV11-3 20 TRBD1 TGTGCCAGCAGCCCCCGCCCCTTTACAGGGGACCTAAAGAGCTCCTACGAGCAGTACTTC CASSPRPFTGDLKSSYEQYF
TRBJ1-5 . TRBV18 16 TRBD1 TGTGCCAGCTCACCAACGACAGGGTACCAACTCCAGCCCCAGCATTTT CASSPTTGYQLQPQHF
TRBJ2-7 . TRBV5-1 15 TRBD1 TGCGCCAGCAGCTTGGAGCTGGGACAGAGTTACGAGCAGTACTTC CASSLELGQSYEQYF
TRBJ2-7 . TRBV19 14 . TGTGCCAGTACGCCGGGACTCCGCCCCTACGAGCAGTACTTC CASTPGLRPYEQYF
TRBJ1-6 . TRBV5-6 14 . TGTGCCAGCAGCTCACGGTGGGGGGGTTCACCCCTCCACTTT CASSSRWGGSPLHF
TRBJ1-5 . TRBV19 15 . TGTGCCAGTAGTATGGGGACAAGGGGCAATCAGCCCCAGCATTTT CASSMGTRGNQPQHF
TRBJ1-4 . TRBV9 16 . TGTGCCAGCAGCGTAGCTAACCAGGCAACTAATGAAAAACTGTTTTTT CASSVANQATNEKLFF
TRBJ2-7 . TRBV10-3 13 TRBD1 TGTGCCACCACAGGGGATGGCTCCTACGAGCAGTACTTC CATTGDGSYEQYF
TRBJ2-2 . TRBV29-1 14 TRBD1 TGCAGCGTTGTTGGGACAGCGCGAACCGGGGAGCTGTTTTTT CSVVGTARTGELFF
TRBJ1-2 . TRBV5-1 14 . TGCGCCAGCAGCTCCGACAGTACTAACTATGGCTACACCTTC CASSSDSTNYGYTF
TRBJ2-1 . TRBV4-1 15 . TGCGCCAGCAGCCAAGTGGGGCAGGGTACCTATGAGCAGTTCTTC CASSQVGQGTYEQFF
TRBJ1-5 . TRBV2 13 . TGTGCCAGCACCCTGGGCCCTAATCAGCCCCAGCATTTT CASTLGPNQPQHF
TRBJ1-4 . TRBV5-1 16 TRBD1 TGCGCCAGCACCCGGACAGGGGGCTTAACTAATGAAAAACTGTTTTTT CASTRTGGLTNEKLFF
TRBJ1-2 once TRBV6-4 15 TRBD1 TGTGCCAGCAGTGACTCGCCCGGACAGGGGAGTGGCTACACCTTC CASSDSPGQGSGYTF
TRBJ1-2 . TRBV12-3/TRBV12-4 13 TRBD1 TGTGCCAGCTGGGGCAGGGGGCATCGTGGCTACACCTTC CASWGRGHRGYTF
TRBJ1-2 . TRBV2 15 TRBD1 TGTGCCAGCAGTGGGAGACAGGGCGGAGAAAATGGCTACACCTTC CASSGRQGGENGYTF
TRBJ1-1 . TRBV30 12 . TGTGCCTATAGGAGGTATGGCACTGAAGCTTTCTTT CAYRRYGTEAFF
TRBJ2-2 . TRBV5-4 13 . TGTGCCAGCAGCTCGGGACAAACCGGGGAGCTGTTTTTT CASSSGQTGELFF
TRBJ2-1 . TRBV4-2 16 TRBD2 TGTGCCAGCAGCCAACCCGGGACTAGCGGGAGAGGGGAGCAGTTCTTC CASSQPGTSGRGEQFF
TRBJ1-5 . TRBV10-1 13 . TGCGCCAGCAGTCCAGGGAGGGATCAGCCCCAGCATTTT CASSPGRDQPQHF
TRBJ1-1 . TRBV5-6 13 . TGTGCCAGCATGCGGGGGGCGGACACTGAAGCTTTCTTT CASMRGADTEAFF
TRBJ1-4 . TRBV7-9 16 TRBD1 TGTGCCAGCAGCACGCGGACGGGACAGGATAATGAAAAACTGTTTTTT CASSTRTGQDNEKLFF
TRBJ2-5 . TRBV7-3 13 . TGTGCCAGCAGCTCGATGGCCCAAGAGACCCAGTACTTC CASSSMAQETQYF
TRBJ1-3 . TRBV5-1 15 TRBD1 TGCGCCAGCAGCACAACAGGGGGCTCTGGAAACACCATATATTTT CASSTTGGSGNTIYF
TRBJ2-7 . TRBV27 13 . TGTGCCAGCAGGAAACCAGGGTCCTACGAGCAGTACTTC CASRKPGSYEQYF
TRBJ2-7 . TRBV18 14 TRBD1 TGTGCCAGCTCACTAACCGGGACAGGTCTCGAGCAGTACTTC CASSLTGTGLEQYF
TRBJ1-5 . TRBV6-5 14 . TGTGCCACCAAACCCCCGGGGGGCCATCAGCCCCAGCATTTT CATKPPGGHQPQHF
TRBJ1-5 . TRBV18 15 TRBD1 TGTGCCAGCTCACCGGGGACAGATAGCAATCAGCCCCAGCATTTT CASSPGTDSNQPQHF
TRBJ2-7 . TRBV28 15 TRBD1 TGTGCCAGCAGGCTTGACAGGGCAAGCTCCTACGAGCAGTACTTC CASRLDRASSYEQYF
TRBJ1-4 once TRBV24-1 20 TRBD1 TGTGCCACCAGTGCTTTGCGGCCCTTGGACAGGGGTCGAACTAATGAAAAACTGTTTTTT CATSALRPLDRGRTNEKLFF
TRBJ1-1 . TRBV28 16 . TGTGCCAGCAGAATCTCCTTAGGCACTATGAACACTGAAGCTTTCTTT CASRISLGTMNTEAFF
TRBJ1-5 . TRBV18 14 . TGTGCCAGCTCACCATTAGGGGAAGGTCAGCCCCAGCATTTT CASSPLGEGQPQHF
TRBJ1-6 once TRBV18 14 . TGTGCCAGCTCGCAAGACATTCTAAATTCACCCCTCCACTTT CASSQDILNSPLHF
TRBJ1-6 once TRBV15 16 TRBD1 TGTGCCACCAGCACGGACAGGACAGGCTATAATTCACCCCTCCACTTT CATSTDRTGYNSPLHF
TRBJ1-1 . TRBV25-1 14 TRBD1 TGTGCCAGCAGTGGGAGGGGGCTTGGCACTGAAGCTTTCTTT CASSGRGLGTEAFF
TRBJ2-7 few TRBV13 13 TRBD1 TGTGCCAGCCGACAGGGAATCTCCTACGAGCAGTACTTC CASRQGISYEQYF
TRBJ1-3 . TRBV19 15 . TGTGCCAGTAGCCACGGGGTACAATCTGGAAACACCATATATTTT CASSHGVQSGNTIYF
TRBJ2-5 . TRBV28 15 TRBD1 TGTGCCAGCAGTTCGACGGGGACAGCCCAAGAGACCCAGTACTTC CASSSTGTAQETQYF
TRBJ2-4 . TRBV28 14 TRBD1 TGTGCCAGCAGTTTAGACAGGGTTTTAGGCATTCAGTACTTC CASSLDRVLGIQYF
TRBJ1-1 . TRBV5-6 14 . TGTGCCAGCAGCTTTTCAGGGGTGAACACTGAAGCTTTCTTT CASSFSGVNTEAFF
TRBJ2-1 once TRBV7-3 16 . TGTGCCAGCAGCCAAGGGGCGGGGAGCTCCTACAATGAGCAGTTCTTC CASSQGAGSSYNEQFF
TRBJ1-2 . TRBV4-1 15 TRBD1 TGCGCCAGCAGCCAAGGCGGGACAGGGGCTGTCCCGGGCACCTTC CASSQGGTGAVPGTF